This entry lists 10 T cell receptor beta chains sequenced from one sample in a study of blood T cell repertoires in COVID-19. Some clones are missing from TCRdb's copy, which holds only in-frame ones; the method was immunoSEQ multiplex PCR. The sample comprises 100,000 to 150,000 clones, around 86% of which are singletons, and about 5.4% rests with the top ten. Sequencing was carried out using peripheral blood. The receptors derive from a human donor in a cohort sampled during active COVID-19.

This rearrangement joins TRBV6-2 or TRBV6-3 to TRBJ1-2; 7 bases are a match to TRBD1. Trimming cost V 5 bases and J 3 bases; bases outside gene matches: 9. Looked up from germline, CDR1 is MNHEY and CDR2 is SVGEGT. The CDR3 runs 15 residues. The CDR3 DNA reads TGTGCCAGCAGTGACGGGACAGTATCTCACTATGGCTACACCTTC. This encodes CASSDGTVSHYGYTF.

The V and J genes are TRBV29-1 and TRBJ2-3, with TRBD1 matching 11 bases. CDR1 is SQVTM and CDR2 is ANQGSEA in the germline V gene. The CDR3 has 14 residues. Germline trimming cut 3 bases from V and 4 bases from J; bases unmatched to any gene: 3. CDR3 nucleotides: TGCAGCGTTGATGGACAGGGGGCCCCAGATACGCAGTATTTT. This gives the protein CSVDGQGAPDTQYF.

The chain uses TRBV20-1 and TRBJ2-7, with TRBD2 matching 13 bases. Germline values: CDR1 DFQATT, CDR2 SNEGSKA (reference sequence). V gave up 3 bases and J gave up 3 bases; unmatched junction bases: 5. The CDR3 is 15 amino acids. The CDR3 DNA follows: TGCAGTGCTAGTACTAGCGGGAGGGGCCTCTACGAGCAGTACTTC. Its protein is CSASTSGRGLYEQYF.

The rearrangement uses TRBV7-2 and TRBJ1-2, with TRBD1 matching 9 bases. CDR3 length: 14 amino acids. Germline V CDR1 and CDR2: SGHTA, FQGNSA. The J segment lost 7 bases and the V segment lost 1 base, leaving 4 bases of the junction unmatched. The CDR3 is CASSLVDRGGGYTF. CDR3 nucleotide sequence: TGTGCCAGCAGCTTAGTGGACAGGGGCGGTGGCTACACCTTC.

The gene calls are TRBV6-6 and TRBJ2-3; D is ambiguous. Germline V gives CDR1 MNHNY, CDR2 SVGAGI (reference sequence). V lost 7 bases and J 8 bases, leaving 16 bases between the germline ends. This CDR3 contains 13 residues. The CDR3 spells CASTWFGRGTQYF. CDR3 coding DNA: TGTGCCAGCACCTGGTTCGGTCGCGGTACGCAGTATTTT.

This chain connects TRBV2 to TRBJ1-2; D is uncertain. V dropped 8 bases and J dropped 7 bases, with 8 bases sitting between them. This CDR3 is 10 amino acids long. Germline V gene lookup returns CDR1 SNHLY and CDR2 FYNNEI. CDR3 protein: CASGISGYTF. CDR3 in DNA: TGTGCCAGCGGCATAAGTGGCTACACCTTC.

The chain recombines TRBV30 with TRBJ1-2; 7 positions agree with TRBD1. The CDR3 runs to 13 residues. Per germline, CDR1 GTSNPN and CDR2 SVGIG (reference sequence). V lost 0 bases and J lost 6; bases outside the gene matches: 4. The CDR3 loop reads CAWSVQGGDGYTF. DNA for the CDR3: TGTGCCTGGAGTGTTCAAGGGGGCGATGGCTACACCTTC.

DNA of the CDR3: TGTGCCAGCAGCTTGGCCGACAGGGGGATTGGCTACACCTTC. Protein product: CASSLADRGIGYTF. The rearrangement links TRBV7-9 to TRBJ1-2; 9 positions match TRBD1. V shed 3 bases and J 7 bases; nucleotides not matched to a gene: 6. The CDR3 is 14 residues long. Germline V gives CDR1 SEHNR, CDR2 FQNEAQ (reference sequence).

The rearrangement joins TRBV9 to TRBJ1-5; TRBD1 aligns across 8 bases. Trimming took 3 bases from V and 5 from J; bases not matched to a gene: 7. The CDR3 length is 15 residues. Germline CDR1 and CDR2: SGDLS and YYNGEE. Here the CDR3 DNA reads TGTGCCAGCAGCGGCCGGGACAGGAGTGATCAGCCCCAGCATTTT. Translation: CASSGRDRSDQPQHF.

This clone was counted a few times. The V gene is TRBV27, the J gene TRBJ2-7; TRBD2 aligns across 10 bases. CDR1 is MNHEY, CDR2 SMNVEV, per germline (reference sequence). V shed 5 bases, J shed 2 bases, and the junction held 3 bases outside the gene matches. CDR3 length equals 14 residues. CDR3 region: CASSKREGPYEQYF. CDR3 DNA: TGTGCCAGCAGTAAGCGGGAGGGCCCCTACGAGCAGTACTTC.